The clone carrying this T cell receptor beta chain appeared a few times. Its antigen is as yet unknown. Sequencing used immunoSEQ multiplex PCR; TCRdb keeps in-frame clones, though not all of them. The sample consists of roughly 59,000 clones, just under 80% of them appearing once. Using viral peptide pools, the ViraFEST assay grew out antigen-specific CD4+ T cells prior to sequencing. Culturing for ten to eleven days preceded CD4+ T cell isolation. The participants, recipients of two vaccine doses, got either BNT162b2 or mRNA-1273. Among the vaccine recipients, none had a prior SARS-CoV-2 infection, and nucleocapsid antibodies were negative. In culture with 8 to 10 IU/ml IL-2 and about 9.7 ug/ml peptides, PBMC were grown at two million per well. Fresh IL-2-containing medium replaced half the medium on days 3 and 7. This specimen belongs to a study of vaccination effects on CD4 cells after COVID-19. Study-level results: Substantial clonal contraction characterized both infection- and vaccine-induced clones late after vaccination.

CDR1 and CDR2 (germline): KGHSH, LQKENI. The length of the CDR3 is 15 residues. V was pared by 3 bases and J by 4 bases, with 3 bases of the junction left unmatched. This specimen was CD4+ T cells from PBMCs cultured with HCoV-OC43 spike peptides, taken after COVID-19 vaccination. The subset was: HCoV-OC43 spike overlapping peptide pool stimulation. This TCR was recovered from a human donor who received a COVID-19 vaccine. This chain uses TRBV18 with TRBJ1-3; 10 bases are shared with TRBD1. The CDR3 loop is CASSPGQGNGNTIYF. Written as DNA, the CDR3 is TGTGCCAGCTCACCGGGACAGGGGAACGGAAACACCATATATTTT.